The rows below give T cell receptor beta chains drawn from one sample of a study of blood T cell repertoires in COVID-19. The method was immunoSEQ multiplex PCR; TCRdb's version includes in-frame clones alone and lacks a portion of them. The sample lists 100,000 to 150,000 clones; approximately 90% were seen once. The sequencing input was peripheral blood. The receptors originated from a man aged 60 to 75 with COVID-19, enrolled during active disease. Both conserved end residues are part of each CDR3. Fields, in order: D gene, V gene, clone size, J gene, CDR3 DNA, CDR3 protein. D genes are given only for firm matches. Not all rows give a size; the values are once, few, many and, for expanded clones, a class.

-,TRBV2,-,TRBJ2-3,TGTGCCAGCAGGGAGGACAGCAGGTCCTTT,CASREDSRSF
-,TRBV2,-,TRBJ2-1,TGTGCCAGCAGCGGGGGTCCTCCCTACAATGAGCAGTTCTTC,CASSGGPPYNEQFF
TRBD1,TRBV5-1,-,TRBJ2-5,TGCGCCAGCAATCGGGACAGACAAGAGACCCAGTACTTC,CASNRDRQETQYF
-,TRBV6-5,-,TRBJ1-6,TGTGCCAGCAGTTACCTTAATTATAATTCACCCCTCCACTTT,CASSYLNYNSPLHF
TRBD1,TRBV6-6,-,TRBJ1-4,TGTGCCAGCAGTTACCTGCAGGGGGAAGGGGAAAAACTGTTTTTT,CASSYLQGEGEKLFF
-,TRBV3-1/TRBV3-2,few,TRBJ1-6,TGTGCCAGCAGCTCGGCGGGGGAGTCACCCCTCCACTTT,CASSSAGESPLHF
-,TRBV7-2,-,TRBJ1-1,TGTGCCAGCAGCCCTACCCCGTCGGCCGGGAGCAGTGAAGCTTTCTTT,CASSPTPSAGSSEAFF
-,TRBV7-2,-,TRBJ2-1,TGTGCCAGCAGCGGGCGGGGCTCCTACAATGAGCAGTTCTTC,CASSGRGSYNEQFF
-,TRBV10-2,once,TRBJ1-1,TGCGCCAGCAGTCCTCTCGGGACTCCCGGCACTGAAGCTTTCTTT,CASSPLGTPGTEAFF
-,TRBV9,-,TRBJ1-2,TGTGCCAGCAGCGTAGATGGCTGGGGGGTGGAGGGAGGCTATGGCTACACCTTC,CASSVDGWGVEGGYGYTF
-,TRBV12-5,-,TRBJ2-5,TGTGCTAGTGGTTTGTCCGAAGAGACCCAGTACTTC,CASGLSEETQYF
-,TRBV9,-,TRBJ1-1,TGTGCCAGCAGCGTTGGGCAGGGGAACACTGAAGCTTTCTTT,CASSVGQGNTEAFF
-,TRBV10-3,-,TRBJ1-4,TGTGCCATCTCTCCCCAGGGAGGGGATGAAAAACTGTTTTTT,CAISPQGGDEKLFF
-,TRBV12-3/TRBV12-4,-,TRBJ2-3,TGTGCCAGCAGTCGGTACACAGATACGCAGTATTTT,CASSRYTDTQYF
-,TRBV30,-,TRBJ1-3,TGTGCCTGGAGTGTAGGAACAGGGGGAAACACCATATATTTT,CAWSVGTGGNTIYF
-,TRBV6-6,few,TRBJ1-2,TGTGCCAGCAGTTACGCCCGTGACTGGTTTGGCTACACCTTC,CASSYARDWFGYTF
-,TRBV6-1,-,TRBJ1-3,TGTGCCAGCAGTGACAGGGGTAAAGTTGGAAACACCATATATTTT,CASSDRGKVGNTIYF
-,TRBV19,-,TRBJ2-3,TGTGCCACCTCCGGAGATACGCAGTATTTT,CATSGDTQYF
-,TRBV27,-,TRBJ1-6,TGTGCCAGCAGTCTCCTGAGGGAGTCACCCCTCCACTTT,CASSLLRESPLHF
TRBD1,TRBV19,large,TRBJ1-1,TGTGCCACCAGGACAGGGTTGGCTGAAGCTTTCTTT,CATRTGLAEAFF
-,TRBV15,-,TRBJ1-1,TGTGCCACCAGCACTACCCAAATCTCTAAGAACACTGAAGCTTTCTTT,CATSTTQISKNTEAFF
-,TRBV9,-,TRBJ1-6,TGTGCCAGCAGCGTATCCGACAATAATTCACCCCTCCACTTT,CASSVSDNNSPLHF
TRBD1,TRBV19,-,TRBJ1-3,TGTGCCAGACGACAGGGGGCCGAGGATTTT,CARRQGAEDF
TRBD1,TRBV28,-,TRBJ1-2,TGTGCCAGCCGACAGGGGAACTATGGCTACACCTTC,CASRQGNYGYTF
TRBD2,TRBV11-3,-,TRBJ2-5,TGTGCCAGCAGCTTCAGCGGGGGGGAGACCCAGTACTTC,CASSFSGGETQYF